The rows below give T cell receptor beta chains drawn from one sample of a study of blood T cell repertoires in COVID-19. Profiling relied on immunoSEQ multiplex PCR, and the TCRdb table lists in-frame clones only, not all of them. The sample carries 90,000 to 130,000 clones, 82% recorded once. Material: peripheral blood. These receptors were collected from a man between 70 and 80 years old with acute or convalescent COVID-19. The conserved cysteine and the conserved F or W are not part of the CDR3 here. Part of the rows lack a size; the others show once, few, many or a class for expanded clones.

ASSLSQTLTGEQY TRBV5-4 once TRBJ2-7
ASKQAEKLF TRBV5-1 - TRBJ1-4
ASSLTSGGTDTQY TRBV5-1 - TRBJ2-3
ASSSWLNTEAF TRBV6-5 - TRBJ1-1
ASSVSGTGVYEQY TRBV9 few TRBJ2-7
ASSIDTGLYGYT TRBV19 - TRBJ1-2
ASSVVSQGIYNEQF TRBV9 - TRBJ2-1
ASSPPGVITEAF TRBV6-5 once TRBJ1-1
ASSLRFADTQY TRBV11-3 - TRBJ2-3
ASSLGQGSSGANVLT TRBV7-3 - TRBJ2-6
SASGRIPNEQF TRBV29-1 - TRBJ2-1
ATSVTEAEQF TRBV24-1 - TRBJ2-1
ASRAGALQEYTQY TRBV27 - TRBJ2-3
ASSRVVVGETQY TRBV9 - TRBJ2-5
ASSLADGGTYEQY TRBV11-2 - TRBJ2-7
AWSAQGNYSPLH TRBV30 - TRBJ1-6
ASSSGGSNTGELF TRBV11-3 - TRBJ2-2
ASSQGFSGRKETQY TRBV4-1 - TRBJ2-5
ATSRGGLAGVNNEQF TRBV15 - TRBJ2-1
ASSQVVGELF TRBV3-1/TRBV3-2 once TRBJ2-2
ASSLNLATKAF TRBV11-2 - TRBJ1-1
ATATEESNYGYT TRBV24-1 - TRBJ1-2
ASSHPDTEAF TRBV7-9 - TRBJ1-1
ASRLTGAGNQPQH TRBV6-5 - TRBJ1-5
ASSDWRRSEKLF TRBV25-1 - TRBJ1-4
ASNGHTNYGYT TRBV28 few TRBJ1-2
ASSERDRHYEQY TRBV6-1 - TRBJ2-7
ASSYHTGQGNSEAF TRBV6-5 - TRBJ1-1